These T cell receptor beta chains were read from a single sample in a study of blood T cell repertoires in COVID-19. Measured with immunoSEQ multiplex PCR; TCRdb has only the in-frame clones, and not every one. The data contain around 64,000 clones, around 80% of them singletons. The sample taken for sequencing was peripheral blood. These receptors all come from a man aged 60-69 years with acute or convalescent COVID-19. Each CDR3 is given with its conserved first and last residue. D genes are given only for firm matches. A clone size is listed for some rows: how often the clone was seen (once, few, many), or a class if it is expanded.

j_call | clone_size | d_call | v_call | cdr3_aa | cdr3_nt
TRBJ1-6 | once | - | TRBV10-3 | CATSHEGSPLHF | TGTGCCACCAGTCATGAGGGTTCACCCCTCCACTTT
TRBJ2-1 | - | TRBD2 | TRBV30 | CAWVGTSGRFSYNEQFF | TGTGCCTGGGTAGGGACTAGCGGGAGATTCTCCTACAATGAGCAGTTCTTC
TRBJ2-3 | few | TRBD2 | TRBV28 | CASTSGLGLAGGRDTQYF | TGTGCCAGCACCAGTGGGCTGGGGCTAGCGGGAGGGCGGGATACGCAGTATTTT
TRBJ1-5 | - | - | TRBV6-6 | CASSYRPKSNQPQHF | TGTGCCAGCAGTTACCGCCCTAAAAGCAATCAGCCCCAGCATTTT
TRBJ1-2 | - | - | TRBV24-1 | CATSDPLTDGYTF | TGTGCCACCAGTGACCCTCTGACAGATGGCTACACCTTC
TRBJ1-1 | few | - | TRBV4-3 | CASSPLGQVNTEAFF | TGCGCCAGCAGCCCCCTGGGGCAGGTTAACACTGAAGCTTTCTTT
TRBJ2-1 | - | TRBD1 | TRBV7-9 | CASSLIGGHNEQFF | TGTGCCAGCAGCTTGATAGGGGGCCACAATGAGCAGTTCTTC
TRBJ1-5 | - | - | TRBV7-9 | CASSFSGYSNQPQHF | TGTGCCAGCAGCTTCTCAGGGTATAGCAATCAGCCCCAGCATTTT
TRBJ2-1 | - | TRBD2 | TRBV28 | CASSSLTSATSGEQFF | TGTGCCAGCAGTTCCTTGACTAGCGCTACTTCGGGTGAGCAGTTCTTC
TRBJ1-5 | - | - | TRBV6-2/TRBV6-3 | CASSNDRFNQPQHF | TGTGCCAGCAGTAACGACAGGTTCAATCAGCCCCAGCATTTT
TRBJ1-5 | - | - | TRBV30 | CAWSLRGNQPQHF | TGTGCCTGGAGCCTCAGGGGCAATCAGCCCCAGCATTTT
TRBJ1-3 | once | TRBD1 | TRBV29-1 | CSVEGRGASSGNTIYF | TGCAGCGTCGAGGGCAGGGGGGCCTCCTCTGGAAACACCATATATTTT
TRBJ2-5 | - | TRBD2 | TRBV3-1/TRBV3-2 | CASSQDRLAGPSETQYF | TGTGCCAGCAGCCAAGATAGGCTAGCGGGCCCCTCCGAGACCCAGTACTTC
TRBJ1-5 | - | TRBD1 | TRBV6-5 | CASSRDRLNQPQHF | TGTGCCAGCAGCCGGGACAGGCTCAATCAGCCCCAGCATTTT
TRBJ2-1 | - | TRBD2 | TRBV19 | CASSITPRGSGRDEQFF | TGTGCCAGTAGTATAACCCCACGGGGTAGCGGGAGAGATGAGCAGTTCTTC
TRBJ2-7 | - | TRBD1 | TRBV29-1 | CSVEVDRGSGEQYF | TGCAGCGTGGAGGTCGACAGGGGCTCGGGGGAGCAGTACTTC
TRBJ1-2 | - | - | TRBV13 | CASSFPLNYGYTF | TGTGCCAGCAGCTTCCCCCTTAACTATGGCTACACCTTC
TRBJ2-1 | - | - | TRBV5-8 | CASSVGLMNNEQFF | TGTGCCAGCAGCGTGGGACTTATGAACAATGAGCAGTTCTTC
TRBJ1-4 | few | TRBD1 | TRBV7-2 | CASSFRGQGSEKLFF | TGTGCCAGCAGCTTTAGGGGACAGGGTAGCGAAAAACTGTTTTTT
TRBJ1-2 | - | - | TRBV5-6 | CASSFPRGYGYTF | TGTGCCAGCAGCTTTCCACGGGGCTATGGCTACACCTTC
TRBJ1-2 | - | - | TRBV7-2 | CASSRYGYGYTF | TGTGCCAGCAGCCGTTACGGGTATGGCTACACCTTC
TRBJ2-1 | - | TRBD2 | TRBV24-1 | CATSVKRTSGSFDEQFF | TGTGCCACCAGTGTTAAAAGGACTAGCGGGAGTTTTGATGAGCAGTTCTTC
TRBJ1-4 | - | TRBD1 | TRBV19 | CASSPGDRDATNEKLFF | TGTGCCAGTAGTCCCGGGGACAGGGACGCCACTAATGAAAAACTGTTTTTT
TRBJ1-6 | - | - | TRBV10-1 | CASSGRAKRNSPLHF | TGCGCCAGCAGCGGCAGGGCCAAAAGGAATTCACCCCTCCACTTT
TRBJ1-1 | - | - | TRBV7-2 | CASSSQENTEAFF | TGTGCCAGCAGCTCACAGGAGAACACTGAAGCTTTCTTT
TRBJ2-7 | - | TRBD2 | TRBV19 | CASSLTGGVYEQYF | TGTGCCAGTAGTCTTACGGGGGGAGTGTACGAGCAGTACTTC